This T cell receptor (beta chain) was sequenced during a study of memory CD4+ T cells and cytomegalovirus serostatus. Method: immunoSEQ multiplex PCR; TCRdb's copy keeps in-frame clones and lacks some. This table has tens of thousands of clones, around 74% appearing once. Single viable CD3+CD4+CD8-CD45RO+ cells were sorted as the memory CD4+ T cells. Trimming removed 4 bases at V and 1 base at J, with 7 bases between. This CDR3 contains 13 residues. The V gene's germline CDR1 is SNHLY and CDR2 FYNNEI. The material sequenced was memory CD4+ T cells from blood. The chain recombines TRBV2 with TRBJ2-5; either TRBD1 or TRBD2 may fit D (5 bases each). The receptor comes from an adult in good health and CMV-seronegative. Some clones in this sample may be carry-over from other donors' samples. The CDR3 is CASSGGSQETQYF. CDR3 nucleotide sequence: TGTGCCAGCAGTGGGGGGAGCCAAGAGACCCAGTACTTC.